The 2 T cell receptor beta chains reported below all come from one sample, sequenced in a study of blood T cell repertoires in COVID-19. The protocol was immunoSEQ multiplex PCR, while the TCRdb copy is restricted to in-frame clones and leaves out a portion. This table holds roughly 500,000 clones, approximately 88% found once. The sample consisted of PBMCs or T cells enriched from blood (not recorded which). The source of these receptors is a middle-aged woman who had recovered from COVID-19.

The rearrangement uses TRBV23-1 and TRBJ2-7; 7 bases fit TRBD2. TRBV23-1 has ORF status, its function being uncertain. This CDR3 region has 13 residues. The ends lost 10 bases at V and 0 bases at J; junction bases unmatched: 6. The CDR3 sequence is CAINRDYSYEQYF. Here the CDR3 DNA reads TGCGCCATCAACCGGGACTACTCCTACGAGCAGTACTTC.

The chain recombines TRBV19 with TRBJ2-2, with 9 nucleotides matching TRBD1. Germline lookup yields CDR1 LNHDA and CDR2 SQIVND (reference sequence). The CDR3 is 13 amino acids. The V gene end was trimmed by 6 bases and the J gene end by 8 bases; junction bases not matched to a gene: 4. Here the CDR3 reads CASSGQGRGELFF. The CDR3 DNA follows: TGTGCCAGTAGCGGACAGGGGCGGGGGGAGCTGTTTTTT. Full variable domain (rest looked up from reference TRBV19 and TRBJ2-2): DGGITQSPKYLFRKEGQNVTLSCEQNLNHDAMYWYRQDPGQGLRLIYYSQIVNDFQKGDIAEGYSVSREKKESFPLTVTSAQKNPTAFYLCASSGQGRGELFFGEGSRLTVL.